This T cell receptor (beta chain) originates from a study of CD4+ T cells in melanoma. Study conclusions and caveats: Diverse differentiation states were reported for melanoma neoantigen-specific CD4+ T cells. A reported correlation linked neoantigen-specific CD4+ T cells to CD8+, macrophage and B cell function.

Looked up from germline, CDR1 is MNHNS and CDR2 is SASEGT. The CDR3 extends over 14 amino acids. Trimming took off 5 bases at V and 6 bases at J, with 15 bases between the two ends. To note about this clone: What it recognizes is unknown.

Profiled with immunoSEQ multiplex PCR; TCRdb holds only in-frame clones, not every one. This table holds 9,900 or so clones, 69% found once. The sequence was collected from a human donor with melanoma. The sample consisted of peripheral blood. The chain joins TRBV6-1 to TRBJ2-3; the D gene is possibly TRBD2 (6 bases). The CDR3 loop is CASSTVYSGDTQYF. DNA for the CDR3: TGTGCCAGCAGTACGGTTTACAGCGGGGATACGCAGTATTTT.